A single T cell receptor beta chain is shown here with its context. The CDR3 contains 14 residues. V shed 5 bases and J 1 base; nucleotides not matched to a gene: 5. Germline V gene lookup returns CDR1 MNHEY and CDR2 SMNVEV (reference sequence). Here immunoSEQ multiplex PCR was the method, and the copy in TCRdb shows in-frame clones only, minus some. The sample yields around 450,000 clones, 80% to 95% seen once. Indicated treatment: roughly 18 received Ad26.COV2.S at low or high dose, single or two shots; roughly 5 received placebo; per-sample allocation not given. Day 63 following the first vaccine or placebo injection was when the samples were taken. The vaccine delivered Wuhan-strain SARS-CoV-2 spike through an Ad26 vector. This record comes from a study of Ad26.COV2.S vaccination and SARS-CoV-2 variants.

The sample in question was peripheral blood, obtained in a trial of Ad26.COV2.S vaccine versus placebo. This receptor was obtained from a person between 18 and 59 years old who received the Ad26.COV2.S COVID-19 vaccine or a placebo. The gene calls are TRBV27 and TRBJ2-7, with TRBD1 identical over 7 bases. CDR3 nucleotides: TGTGCCAGCAGTGAAATACAGGGGTCCTACGAGCAGTACTTC. Its protein product is CASSEIQGSYEQYF.